This T cell receptor (beta chain) was profiled in a study of CXCR3-negative and CXCR3-positive naive CD8 T cells. This clonotype is medium-sized by frequency. Its antigen remains unidentified. Study results and caveats: Naive subsets were similarly diverse, while memory CD8+ repertoires were much less diverse.

UMI-labeled 5' RACE yielded the TRB cDNA libraries. For each CDR3 protein, TCRdb gives one entry from its re-call of the 5' RACE reads, without DNA. This listing includes some 6,000 distinct CDR3 sequences. All CD8+ T cell subsets were sorted in triplicate at 250,000 to 300,000 cells each. The CDR3 has 13 amino acids. Germline CDR1 reads SQVTM; CDR2 reads ANQGSEA. Sequencing used naive CXCR3- CD8+ T cells from blood. Subset in this sample: CD45RO-CCR7+CD27+CD95- naive CD8+ T cells lacking CXCR3 (TNR3-). V gene TRBV29-1 combines with J gene TRBJ2-2; without DNA, the TCRdb call of TRBD1 cannot be checked. This receptor was identified in a human donor in good health. Some clones in this sample may be carry-over from other donors' samples. This CDR3 is CSVGTGNGGELFF.